A selection of T cell receptor beta chains follows, all from one sample in a study of blood T cells in healthy people across ages. TCRdb fed the 5' RACE reads into MiXCR, producing one record per CDR3 protein. The table shows 700,000 or so distinct CDR3 sequences, with 20% to 25% occurring only once. Source material: blood. These TCRs come from a man aged 65 to 79 in good health. The CDR3 runs from the conserved cysteine through the conserved F or W. Each record gives: CDR3 protein, CDR3 DNA, clone size, V gene, D gene, J gene. The D gene is left open where the match is weak. Rows give clone size only sometimes, using once, few, many, or a class for an expanded clone.

CDR3 protein: CASSPLGTGREKLFF; CDR3 DNA: TGTGCCAGCAGCCCTCTGGGGACAGGCCGTGAAAAACTGTTTTTT; clone size: many; V gene: TRBV5-5; D gene: TRBD1; J gene: TRBJ1-4
CDR3 protein: CASRARASYEQYF; CDR3 DNA: TGTGCCAGCAGGGCAAGGGCCTCCTACGAGCAGTACTTC; clone size: -; V gene: TRBV28; D gene: -; J gene: TRBJ2-7
CDR3 protein: CASSLSRVSETQYF; CDR3 DNA: TGCGCCAGCAGCTTAAGCAGGGTTTCTGAGACCCAGTACTTC; clone size: -; V gene: TRBV5-1; D gene: -; J gene: TRBJ2-5
CDR3 protein: CATSSGANVLTF; CDR3 DNA: TGTGCCACCAGTTCTGGGGCCAACGTCCTGACTTTC; clone size: many; V gene: TRBV24-1; D gene: -; J gene: TRBJ2-6
CDR3 protein: CASTEFETGANVLTF; CDR3 DNA: TGTGCCAGCACGGAGTTTGAAACTGGGGCCAACGTCCTGACTTTC; clone size: few; V gene: TRBV12-3/TRBV12-4; D gene: -; J gene: TRBJ2-6
CDR3 protein: CASSSNSPLRF; CDR3 DNA: TGTGCCAGCAGCAGCAATTCACCCCTCCGCTTT; clone size: -; V gene: TRBV12-3/TRBV12-4; D gene: -; J gene: TRBJ1-6
CDR3 protein: CASSWTSGIRNEQFF; CDR3 DNA: TGCGCCAGCAGCTGGACTAGCGGGATTAGGAATGAGCAGTTCTTC; clone size: -; V gene: TRBV5-1; D gene: TRBD2; J gene: TRBJ2-1
CDR3 protein: CASSHGLGTQYF; CDR3 DNA: TGTGCCAGCAGCCATGGCTTAGGGACCCAGTACTTC; clone size: -; V gene: TRBV11-2; D gene: -; J gene: TRBJ2-5
CDR3 protein: CASSGARDANYGYTF; CDR3 DNA: TGTGCCAGCAGCGGAGCCAGGGATGCTAACTATGGCTACACCTTC; clone size: few; V gene: TRBV7-9; D gene: -; J gene: TRBJ1-2
CDR3 protein: CASSFPYQPQHF; CDR3 DNA: TGTGCCAGCAGTTTCCCATATCAGCCCCAGCATTTT; clone size: -; V gene: TRBV12-3/TRBV12-4; D gene: -; J gene: TRBJ1-5
CDR3 protein: CASSFGDKSTDTQYF; CDR3 DNA: TGTGCCAGCAGCTTTGGGGACAAAAGCACAGATACGCAGTATTTT; clone size: few; V gene: TRBV7-6; D gene: -; J gene: TRBJ2-3
CDR3 protein: CASSPRFGGVDEKLFF; CDR3 DNA: TGTGCCAGCAGTCCCCGATTCGGGGGAGTCGATGAAAAACTGTTTTTT; clone size: many; V gene: TRBV6-1; D gene: -; J gene: TRBJ1-4
CDR3 protein: CSAREGLLGTGANVLTF; CDR3 DNA: TGCAGTGCTAGAGAAGGCTTACTAGGGACTGGGGCCAACGTCCTGACTTTC; clone size: few; V gene: TRBV20-1; D gene: -; J gene: TRBJ2-6
CDR3 protein: CAISSDRSSYNEQFF; CDR3 DNA: TGTGCCATCAGTTCGGACAGGAGCTCCTACAATGAGCAGTTCTTC; clone size: -; V gene: TRBV10-3; D gene: TRBD1; J gene: TRBJ2-1
CDR3 protein: CASSLGTGRRTDTQYF; CDR3 DNA: TGCGCCAGCAGCTTGGGGACTGGCCGCCGAACAGATACGCAGTATTTT; clone size: few; V gene: TRBV5-1; D gene: -; J gene: TRBJ2-3
CDR3 protein: CASSPRTSGGQGPYNEQFF; CDR3 DNA: TGTGCCAGCAGTCCCCGGACTAGCGGGGGACAAGGCCCCTACAATGAGCAGTTCTTC; clone size: -; V gene: TRBV12-3/TRBV12-4; D gene: TRBD2; J gene: TRBJ2-1
CDR3 protein: CASRRAGALNYNEQFF; CDR3 DNA: TGTGCCAGCAGGCGAGCGGGGGCGCTGAACTACAATGAGCAGTTCTTC; clone size: -; V gene: TRBV6-1; D gene: TRBD2; J gene: TRBJ2-1
CDR3 protein: CASSLRGGIDTQYF; CDR3 DNA: TGTGCCAGCTCCCTCAGAGGAGGAATAGATACGCAGTATTTT; clone size: -; V gene: TRBV18; D gene: -; J gene: TRBJ2-3
CDR3 protein: CSVVGGNSYNEQFF; CDR3 DNA: TGCAGCGTTGTAGGTGGAAACTCCTACAATGAGCAGTTCTTC; clone size: few; V gene: TRBV29-1; D gene: -; J gene: TRBJ2-1
CDR3 protein: CATSDPAAYFNEQFF; CDR3 DNA: TGTGCCACCAGTGATCCTGCCGCCTACTTCAATGAGCAGTTCTTC; clone size: -; V gene: TRBV24-1; D gene: -; J gene: TRBJ2-1
CDR3 protein: CSARDGRDEQFF; CDR3 DNA: TGCAGTGCTAGAGACGGGAGGGATGAGCAGTTCTTC; clone size: -; V gene: TRBV20-1; D gene: TRBD2; J gene: TRBJ2-1
CDR3 protein: CAINEGQGSPQHF; CDR3 DNA: TGTGCCATCAACGAGGGACAGGGGTCGCCCCAGCATTTT; clone size: -; V gene: TRBV10-3; D gene: TRBD1; J gene: TRBJ1-5
CDR3 protein: CASSRGSRGQYF; CDR3 DNA: TGTGCCAGCAGCCGAGGGTCTCGCGGGCAGTATTTT; clone size: few; V gene: TRBV28; D gene: -; J gene: TRBJ2-3
CDR3 protein: CASSPATPDTQYF; CDR3 DNA: TGTGCCAGCAGCCCCGCGACGCCAGATACGCAGTATTTT; clone size: -; V gene: TRBV3-1; D gene: -; J gene: TRBJ2-3
CDR3 protein: CASSPPGTARETQYF; CDR3 DNA: TGTGCCAGCTCACCACCCGGGACAGCCCGAGAGACCCAGTACTTC; clone size: -; V gene: TRBV18; D gene: TRBD1; J gene: TRBJ2-5
CDR3 protein: CAISPGTGAYNEQVF; CDR3 DNA: TGTGCCATCAGTCCCGGGACAGGGGCCTACAATGAGCAGGTCTTC; clone size: -; V gene: TRBV10-3; D gene: TRBD1; J gene: TRBJ2-1
CDR3 protein: CASSLLSQRNEKLFF; CDR3 DNA: TGTGCCAGCAGCCTTCTGAGCCAGCGTAATGAAAAACTGTTTTTT; clone size: -; V gene: TRBV3-1; D gene: -; J gene: TRBJ1-4
CDR3 protein: CASRHEGAGNEKLFF; CDR3 DNA: TGTGCCAGCAGGCACGAGGGGGCTGGTAATGAAAAACTGTTTTTT; clone size: few; V gene: TRBV12-3/TRBV12-4; D gene: TRBD1; J gene: TRBJ1-4
CDR3 protein: CSVAQGGNQPQHF; CDR3 DNA: TGCAGCGTTGCACAGGGCGGGAATCAGCCCCAGCATTTT; clone size: few; V gene: TRBV29-1; D gene: -; J gene: TRBJ1-5
CDR3 protein: CASSQESMRDSDTQYF; CDR3 DNA: TGCGCCAGCAGCCAAGAAAGTATGAGGGATTCAGATACGCAGTATTTT; clone size: once; V gene: TRBV4-1; D gene: -; J gene: TRBJ2-3
CDR3 protein: CSAPAGSYGYTF; CDR3 DNA: TGCAGTGCTCCCGCGGGGAGTTATGGCTACACCTTC; clone size: few; V gene: TRBV20-1; D gene: -; J gene: TRBJ1-2
CDR3 protein: CASSFGSSNQPQHF; CDR3 DNA: TGTGCCAGCAGCTTTGGGAGTAGCAATCAGCCCCAGCATTTT; clone size: once; V gene: TRBV7-2; D gene: -; J gene: TRBJ1-5
CDR3 protein: CASSENRPRAQYF; CDR3 DNA: TGCGCCAGCAGTGAGAACAGGCCCAGGGCCCAGTACTTC; clone size: few; V gene: TRBV10-2; D gene: -; J gene: TRBJ2-5
CDR3 protein: CASMTGDIQYF; CDR3 DNA: TGTGCCAGCATGACCGGGGACATTCAGTACTTC; clone size: few; V gene: TRBV2; D gene: -; J gene: TRBJ2-4
CDR3 protein: CASSLGPRSGYTF; CDR3 DNA: TGTGCCAGCAGCTTGGGACCCAGGAGTGGCTACACCTTC; clone size: few; V gene: TRBV11-3; D gene: -; J gene: TRBJ1-2
CDR3 protein: CASSLSEGLVKLFF; CDR3 DNA: TGTGCCAGCAGCTTATCGGAGGGGTTGGTAAAACTGTTTTTT; clone size: -; V gene: TRBV3-1; D gene: -; J gene: TRBJ1-4
CDR3 protein: CASSHLGGEQFF; CDR3 DNA: TGTGCCAGCAGCCATCTTGGCGGGGAGCAGTTCTTC; clone size: few; V gene: TRBV27; D gene: -; J gene: TRBJ2-1
CDR3 protein: CASSLVFSTGELFF; CDR3 DNA: TGTGCCAGCAGCTTAGTATTTTCCACCGGGGAGCTGTTTTTT; clone size: -; V gene: TRBV11-2; D gene: -; J gene: TRBJ2-2
CDR3 protein: CASSPSRTDTQYF; CDR3 DNA: TGCGCCAGCAGCCCCTCTAGGACAGATACGCAGTATTTT; clone size: few; V gene: TRBV5-1; D gene: -; J gene: TRBJ2-3
CDR3 protein: CASSSTMSEQYF; CDR3 DNA: TGTGCCAGCAGCTCCACGATGTCCGAGCAGTACTTC; clone size: few; V gene: TRBV5-4; D gene: -; J gene: TRBJ2-7
CDR3 protein: CASSVAEDTQYF; CDR3 DNA: TGTGCCAGCAGCGTAGCGGAAGATACGCAGTATTTT; clone size: few; V gene: TRBV9; D gene: -; J gene: TRBJ2-3
CDR3 protein: CASSRGGENSPLHF; CDR3 DNA: TGCGCCAGCAGCCGTGGGGGCGAGAATTCACCCCTCCACTTT; clone size: few; V gene: TRBV4-3; D gene: -; J gene: TRBJ1-6
CDR3 protein: CASSRLAGGSDEQFF; CDR3 DNA: TGTGCCAGCAGCCGACTAGCGGGAGGTTCCGATGAGCAGTTCTTC; clone size: -; V gene: TRBV9; D gene: TRBD2; J gene: TRBJ2-1
CDR3 protein: CASSASGGSQKLFF; CDR3 DNA: TGTGCCAGCAGCGCCTCAGGGGGTAGCCAAAAACTGTTTTTT; clone size: few; V gene: TRBV7-8; D gene: TRBD1; J gene: TRBJ1-4
CDR3 protein: CSAILQGAGANVLTF; CDR3 DNA: TGCAGTGCTATATTACAGGGAGCTGGGGCCAACGTCCTGACTTTC; clone size: -; V gene: TRBV20-1; D gene: -; J gene: TRBJ2-6